This TCR beta chain was sequenced in a study of cytomegalovirus exposure and HLA in healthy donors. Findings of the study overall: It was reported that the classifier diagnosed cytomegalovirus status with high specificity and sensitivity in both the original and validation cohorts. As a later analysis showed, several of the most significant clusters appeared to be linked to common viral pathogens.

As regards this clone: Its target is unknown.

The PCR contained 60 Vbeta and 13 Jbeta primers. TCRdb keeps only in-frame clones here, not all; method: immunoSEQ multiplex PCR. The sample carries some 110,000 clones, around 74% recorded once. This TCR derives from a woman aged 18 to 35 in good health and CMV-seronegative. Sequenced input: PBMCs.

DNA of the CDR3: TGTGCCAGCAGCGGGACAGGGTCAGGAAACACCATATATTTT. Translating it yields CASSGTGSGNTIYF. The V call is TRBV28, the J call TRBJ1-3; TRBD1 matches at 9 bases. Germline-derived CDR1 and CDR2 are MDHEN and SYDVKM. CDR3 length equals 14 residues. The trim removed 6 bases at V and 4 bases at J, leaving 4 bases unmatched.